The sequence of this T cell receptor (beta chain) was determined in a study of radiotherapy plus CTLA-4 blockade in lung cancer. Study results and limitations: After radiotherapy and ipilimumab, tumor-derived clones expanded in peripheral blood.

As concerns this clone: Antigen unknown.

Looked up from germline, CDR1 is SGHVS and CDR2 is FNYEAQ. This CDR3 is built from 15 residues. The V end was cut by 1 base, the J end by 4 bases, with 13 bases between. Clones were read by immunoSEQ multiplex PCR, and TCRdb kept only the in-frame ones, dropping some. The repertoire includes 80,000 to 100,000 clones, about 81% of them detected once, and around 3% sits in the top ten. This material consisted of peripheral blood, taken from a patient treated with radiotherapy plus ipilimumab. This clonotype originated in a human donor with non-small cell lung cancer who had a partial response to radiotherapy plus ipilimumab. The V gene is TRBV7-6, the J gene TRBJ1-2; D uncertain. DNA of the CDR3: TGTGCCAGCAGCTTAGACGGAGGGAGCTCCTATGGCTACACCTTC. Its protein product is CASSLDGGSSYGYTF.